This entry lists 12 T cell receptor beta chains sequenced from one sample in a study of cytomegalovirus exposure and HLA in healthy donors. The PCR ran on 60 Vbeta and 13 Jbeta primers. Generated by immunoSEQ multiplex PCR, the TCRdb table keeps only in-frame clones and is missing some. Here the sample spans 150,000 to 200,000 clones, about three quarters being singletons. Sequenced sample: PBMCs. The origin of the receptors is a woman aged 40-49 years in good health and CMV-seronegative.

This clone was seen a handful of times. One end of the junction fails to match germline, which may point to a read error. This sequence joins TRBV11-2 and TRBJ1-4, with D unresolved. CDR3 length: 12 residues. Germline lookup yields CDR1 SGHAT and CDR2 FQNNGV. The CDR3 spells CASSLDRGTAVF. In DNA, the CDR3 is TGTGCCAGCAGCTTAGATCGGGGTACAGCCGTATTT.

The chain carries TRBV7-6 and TRBJ2-1, with unresolved D. Germline CDR1 SGHVS, CDR2 FNYEAQ. This CDR3 has 12 residues. V gave up 5 bases and J gave up 9 bases, with 11 bases separating them. CDR3 DNA: TGTGCCAGCAGCCGAGTCTTTGGTGAGCAGTTCTTC. Translated: CASSRVFGEQFF.

The genes are TRBV11-2 and TRBJ1-4; possibly TRBD1 for D (5 bases). The V end was cut by 10 bases, the J end by 5 bases, with 17 bases between. The CDR3 has 14 amino acids. CDR1 SGHAT and CDR2 FQNNGV come from the germline V gene. The CDR3 DNA is TGTGCCACCACCCAGGACAAGGCGAATGAAAAACTGTTTTTT. This sequence encodes CATTQDKANEKLFF.

V and J are TRBV27 and TRBJ1-4, with D perhaps TRBD1 (5 bases). V dropped 11 bases and J dropped 8 bases, with 21 bases sitting between them. The CDR3 extends over 14 amino acids. Germline CDR1 is MNHEY and CDR2 is SMNVEV (reference sequence). CDR3 sequence: CAVGSGDWGEKLFF. CDR3 in DNA: TGTGCCGTAGGCTCGGGGGACTGGGGGGAAAAACTGTTTTTT.

The chain couples TRBV7-3 to TRBJ2-6, with unresolved D. There are 15 residues in the CDR3. Deletions cut 2 bases from V and 1 base from J, with 6 bases between. Germline values: CDR1 SGHTA, CDR2 FQGTGA. The CDR3 DNA reads as TGTGCCAGCAGCTTACTAATTTCTGGGGCCAACGTCCTGACTTTC. Translating it yields CASSLLISGANVLTF.

This chain links TRBV27 with TRBJ2-7; 12 bases map to TRBD1. V shed 5 bases, J shed 4 bases, and the junction held 9 bases outside the gene matches. The CDR3 extends over 16 amino acids. Germline CDR1 reads MNHEY; CDR2 reads SMNVEV (reference sequence). CDR3 sequence: CASSRAPGQGAYEQYV. Here the CDR3 DNA reads TGTGCCAGCAGTCGGGCTCCGGGACAGGGGGCTTACGAGCAGTACGTC.

The chain recombines TRBV19 with TRBJ2-1; D may be TRBD1 (5 bases). From germline, CDR1 is LNHDA and CDR2 SQIVND (reference sequence). The CDR3 is made up of 15 amino acids. The ends were cut back, 4 bases at V and 3 bases at J, with 13 bases in the middle. The CDR3 here is CASSTAGSDYNEQFF. The CDR3 DNA reads TGTGCCAGTAGTACGGCAGGGTCCGACTACAATGAGCAGTTCTTC.

The genes are TRBV12-5 and TRBJ2-1; 8 bases fit TRBD2. There are 19 residues in the CDR3. Germline V gene lookup returns CDR1 LGHNT and CDR2 FRNRAP. J lost 5 bases, V lost 1 base, and 16 bases had no gene match. DNA for the CDR3: TGTGCTAGTGGTTTGGCTTACCACCCCCGGGAACTAGCGGACAATGAGCAGTTCTTC. It translates to CASGLAYHPRELADNEQFF.

This clone appeared a few times. The V and J genes are TRBV19 and TRBJ2-1, with 14 bases identical to TRBD2. J was trimmed by 8 bases and V by 6 bases; bases with no gene match: 3. The CDR3 spans 14 residues. The germline V gene has CDR1 LNHDA and CDR2 SQIVND (reference sequence). The CDR3 spells CASSRLAGGDEQFF. DNA of the CDR3: TGTGCCAGTAGCAGACTAGCGGGAGGGGATGAGCAGTTCTTC.

The J gene is TRBJ1-4, the V gene TRBV7-8; D call uncertain. The CDR3 consists of 16 residues. V gave up 3 bases and J gave up 0 bases, with 11 bases separating them. Germline V gives CDR1 SGHVS, CDR2 FQNEAQ. CDR3 bases: TGTGCCAGCAGCTTGGGCCAGCCTGCAACTAATGAAAAACTGTTTTTT. The encoded protein is CASSLGQPATNEKLFF.

The chain employs TRBV12-5 and TRBJ1-1; D is unresolved. Germline CDR1 is LGHNT and CDR2 is FRNRAP. V dropped 4 bases and J dropped 0 bases, with 12 bases sitting between them. The CDR3 is made up of 15 amino acids. In DNA form, the CDR3 reads TGTGCTAGTGGTTCGACGGAGGGAATGAACACTGAAGCTTTCTTT. Its translation: CASGSTEGMNTEAFF. Complete variable domain (other parts from reference TRBV12-5 and TRBJ1-1): DARVTQTPRHKVTEMGQEVTMRCQPILGHNTVFWYRQTMMQGLELLAYFRNRAPLDDSGMPKDRFSAEMPDATLATLKIQPSEPRDSAVYFCASGSTEGMNTEAFFGQGTRLTVV.

The chain has TRBV5-4 and TRBJ2-5; 9 bases match TRBD2. The J call may not be correct, given that the DNA end is closer to TRBJ2-7. CDR3 length: 14 residues. The germline V gene encodes CDR1 SGHNT and CDR2 YYREEE (reference sequence). The CDR3 spells CASSLSGSSYEQYF. The CDR3 nucleotides are TGTGCCAGCAGCCTTAGCGGGAGCTCCTACGAGCAGTACTTC.